A selection of T cell receptor beta chains follows, all from one sample in a study of control samples from healthy donors and cancer patients. The repertoire was sequenced with immunoSEQ multiplex PCR; TCRdb's copy has only in-frame clones and lacks some. The table records about 180,000 clones, approximately 94% of them present only once. Sequences were obtained from blood. The receptors were gathered from a woman between 18 and 29 years old in good health. CDR3s include the opening cysteine and the closing phenylalanine or tryptophan. The D gene is left open where the match is weak. A clone size is listed for some rows: how often the clone was seen (once, few, many), or a class if it is expanded.

size	V	J	D	DNA	CDR3
NA	TRBV18	TRBJ2-5	TRBD2	TGTGCCAGCTCACCAAGAACTAGCGGACAAGAGACCCAGTACTTC	CASSPRTSGQETQYF
NA	TRBV10-2	TRBJ2-1	TRBD1	TGCGCCAGCAGTGGGCCAGGGGGCTACAATGAGCAGTTCTTC	CASSGPGGYNEQFF
NA	TRBV6-6	TRBJ1-1	NA	TGTGCCAGCAGCCGACAGGCGAACACGTATTTGAACACTGAAGCTTTCTTT	CASSRQANTYLNTEAFF
NA	TRBV2	TRBJ1-5	TRBD1	TGTGCCAGCAGTGAATTCGCAGGGGGCCAGCCCCAGCATTTT	CASSEFAGGQPQHF
NA	TRBV27	TRBJ1-4	TRBD1	TGTGCCAGCAGTTTAAGACAGGGAGGAGAAAAACTGTTTTTT	CASSLRQGGEKLFF
NA	TRBV28	TRBJ1-5	NA	TGTGCCAGCAGTTCACCAACCGGGGGGTATCAGCCCCAGCATTTT	CASSSPTGGYQPQHF
NA	TRBV7-2	TRBJ2-5	TRBD2	TGTGCCAGCAGCTGGTCAGCGGGGGGCCAAGAGACCCAGTACTTC	CASSWSAGGQETQYF
NA	TRBV27	TRBJ1-5	NA	TGTGCCAGCGGATATTTGGGTCAGCCCCAGCATTTT	CASGYLGQPQHF
NA	TRBV9	TRBJ1-2	NA	TGTGCCAGCAGCGTAGAACCGCTCTATGGCTACACCTTC	CASSVEPLYGYTF
NA	TRBV7-9	TRBJ1-2	TRBD1	TGTGCCAGCAGCACTGGACAGGGTAATTTTTATGGCTACACCTTC	CASSTGQGNFYGYTF
NA	TRBV6-5	TRBJ1-1	NA	TGTGCCAGCAGCCAGGGGCAGAACACTGAAGCTTTCTTT	CASSQGQNTEAFF
NA	TRBV6-6	TRBJ1-6	TRBD1	TGTGCCAGCCTCCCCTCGGACAGGGGAATTTCACCCCTCCACTTT	CASLPSDRGISPLHF
NA	TRBV5-7	TRBJ1-4	NA	TGTGCCAGCAGCTTTTGGGGACTGACTAATGAAAAACTGTTTTTT	CASSFWGLTNEKLFF
NA	TRBV5-8	TRBJ2-3	TRBD1	TGTGCCAGCATCCGGACAGGGGGAACAGATACGCAGTATTTT	CASIRTGGTDTQYF
NA	TRBV12-3/TRBV12-4	TRBJ2-7	NA	TGTGCCAGCAGTTTAGTGGGGGCCTACGAGCAGTACTTC	CASSLVGAYEQYF
NA	TRBV11-2	TRBJ2-2	TRBD2	TGTGCCAGCAGCTTCGCTAGCGGGGGGGCGAACACCGGGGAGCTGTTTTTT	CASSFASGGANTGELFF
NA	TRBV12-3/TRBV12-4	TRBJ2-5	NA	TGTGCCAGTAGAGGAATCCCCCAAGAGACCCAGTACTTC	CASRGIPQETQYF
NA	TRBV28	TRBJ2-7	NA	TGTGCCAGCAGTTTCAGTACCTACGAGCAGTACTTC	CASSFSTYEQYF
NA	TRBV29-1	TRBJ1-1	NA	TGCAGCGTTGGGCCCTACAAGATCAACACTGAAGCTTTCTTT	CSVGPYKINTEAFF
NA	TRBV11-2	TRBJ1-2	NA	TGTGCCAGCAGCTTGGGACAAACTAACTATGGCTACACCTTC	CASSLGQTNYGYTF
NA	TRBV28	TRBJ1-2	TRBD1	TGTGCCAGCAGCCCCACTGCTACGCGAATCGGGACAGGGGATGGCTACACCTTC	CASSPTATRIGTGDGYTF
NA	TRBV19	TRBJ1-1	NA	TGTGCCAGTACCGAAAACCTGAACACTGAAGCTTTCTTT	CASTENLNTEAFF
NA	TRBV6-2/TRBV6-3	TRBJ1-3	NA	TGTGCCAGCAGTCGACCAGGGAAATCCGGAAACACCATATATTTT	CASSRPGKSGNTIYF
NA	TRBV3-1/TRBV3-2	TRBJ1-6	NA	TGTGCCAGCAGCCAAGAATCTCTCCGCAATAATTCACCCCTCCACTTT	CASSQESLRNNSPLHF
NA	TRBV5-1	TRBJ2-1	TRBD2	TGCGCCAGCAGCTTGGAACTAGCGATAGATGAGCAGTTCTTC	CASSLELAIDEQFF
NA	TRBV5-1	TRBJ1-1	TRBD1	TGCGCCAGCAGCCACGGACAGGGAAAGGTTGGTGAAGCTTTCTTT	CASSHGQGKVGEAFF
NA	TRBV27	TRBJ1-6	NA	TGTGCCAGCAGTTACACCCCAGCCCCTAATTCACCCCTCCACTTT	CASSYTPAPNSPLHF
NA	TRBV18	TRBJ2-7	NA	TGTGCCAGCTCACCATCCCCCACCTACGAGCAGTACTTC	CASSPSPTYEQYF
NA	TRBV6-6	TRBJ2-4	NA	TGTGCCAGCAGTTACGACCCGCTTACAAACATTCAGTACTTC	CASSYDPLTNIQYF
NA	TRBV7-2	TRBJ1-2	TRBD1	TGTGCCAGCAGCTCCTCCCGACAGGGGGCGCGTGGCTACACCTTC	CASSSSRQGARGYTF
NA	TRBV6-6	TRBJ1-6	TRBD1	TGTGCCAGCAGCCGAGATCTCCCCGGGACAGAATTTAATTCACCCCTCCACTTT	CASSRDLPGTEFNSPLHF
NA	TRBV28	TRBJ2-1	TRBD1	TGTGCCAGCAGGGGACAGACTAATGAGCAGTTCTTC	CASRGQTNEQFF
NA	TRBV6-5	TRBJ1-3	NA	TGTGCCAGCAGAGGGTTTTCGAACTCTGGAAACACCATATATTTT	CASRGFSNSGNTIYF
NA	TRBV6-1	TRBJ2-3	NA	TGTGCCAGCAGTGGGATAACAGGTGGTGGCACAGATACGCAGTATTTT	CASSGITGGGTDTQYF
NA	TRBV11-2	TRBJ2-7	NA	TGTGCCAGCAGCTTAAAGGCGGGATTACCCTACGAGCAGTACTTC	CASSLKAGLPYEQYF
NA	TRBV2	TRBJ1-5	NA	TGTGCCAGCAGTGAAGGCCAGGTCAATCAGCCCCAGCATTTT	CASSEGQVNQPQHF
NA	TRBV24-1	TRBJ1-2	NA	TGTGCCACCAGTGATCGCTGGGGACCTGGCTACACCTTC	CATSDRWGPGYTF
NA	TRBV12-3/TRBV12-4	TRBJ1-1	NA	TGTGCCAGCAGTTTTTTGAACACTGAAGCTTTCTTT	CASSFLNTEAFF
NA	TRBV7-8	TRBJ2-1	NA	TGTGCCAGCAGCTCCATTTCCTCCCAGGGTGAGCAGTTCTTC	CASSSISSQGEQFF
NA	TRBV27	TRBJ2-3	NA	TGTGCCAGCAGTTTCCTACAGGAGACAGATACGCAGTATTTT	CASSFLQETDTQYF
NA	TRBV25-1	TRBJ1-1	NA	TGTGCCAGCAGTGGTCGACGTCTCCGGGATGAAGCTTTCTTT	CASSGRRLRDEAFF
NA	TRBV7-9	TRBJ2-7	TRBD1	TGTGCCAGCAGCCCACTGGGACAGGGGGACTACGAGCAGTACTTC	CASSPLGQGDYEQYF
NA	TRBV24-1	TRBJ2-1	TRBD2	TGTGCCACCAGTGATTTTACTAGCGGGAAGAACAATGAGCAGTTCTTC	CATSDFTSGKNNEQFF
NA	TRBV19	TRBJ1-1	NA	TGTGCCAGTCACTTAGACACTGAAGCTTTCTTT	CASHLDTEAFF
once	TRBV9	TRBJ1-2	TRBD1	TGTGCCAGCAGCGTAGGACAGGGGCTAACCTATGGCTACACCTTC	CASSVGQGLTYGYTF
NA	TRBV6-5	TRBJ2-7	NA	TGTGCCAGCAGCCCCCGGACAGAACGCTCCTACGAGCAGTACTTC	CASSPRTERSYEQYF
NA	TRBV10-3	TRBJ1-1	NA	TGTGCCATCAGTGAGTCGAGCCCGGATGAAGCTTTCTTT	CAISESSPDEAFF
NA	TRBV7-8	TRBJ2-1	NA	TGTGCCAGCAGCTTAGATGCGGCGGCGGGGAATGAGCAGTTCTTC	CASSLDAAAGNEQFF
NA	TRBV19	TRBJ1-5	NA	TGTGCCAGTAGTATAGGCCAGTATAGCAATCAGCCCCAGCATTTT	CASSIGQYSNQPQHF
NA	TRBV28	TRBJ2-3	TRBD2	TGTGCCAGCAGTTTCAGGGCGGGAGCTCCGGAGTATTTT	CASSFRAGAPEYF
NA	TRBV5-6	TRBJ2-7	NA	TGTGCCAGCAGCCTGAGGTGGCCCTATGCTTACGAGCAGTACTTC	CASSLRWPYAYEQYF
NA	TRBV7-2	TRBJ1-1	NA	TGTGCCAGCAGCCTACGGGGGCGTGAAGCTTTCTTT	CASSLRGREAFF
NA	TRBV6-5	TRBJ1-2	NA	TGTGCCAGCGAAAGACAAATCTATGGCTACACCTTC	CASERQIYGYTF
once	TRBV9	TRBJ1-2	NA	TGTGCCAGCAGCATCGGGAAGAAGGATTTTAACTATGGCTACACCTTC	CASSIGKKDFNYGYTF